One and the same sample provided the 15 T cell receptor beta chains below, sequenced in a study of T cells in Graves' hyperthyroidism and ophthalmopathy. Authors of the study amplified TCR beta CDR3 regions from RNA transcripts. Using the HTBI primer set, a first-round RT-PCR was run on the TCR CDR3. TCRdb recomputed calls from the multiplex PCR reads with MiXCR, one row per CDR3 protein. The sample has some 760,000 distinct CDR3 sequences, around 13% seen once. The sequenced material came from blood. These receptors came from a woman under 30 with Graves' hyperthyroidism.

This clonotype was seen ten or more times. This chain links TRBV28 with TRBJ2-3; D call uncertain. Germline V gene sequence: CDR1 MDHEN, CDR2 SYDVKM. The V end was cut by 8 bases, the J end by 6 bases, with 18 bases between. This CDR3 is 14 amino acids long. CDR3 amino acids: CASPHPLRLDTQYF. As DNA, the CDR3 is TGTGCCAGCCCCCACCCACTCAGGCTTGATACGCAGTATTTT.

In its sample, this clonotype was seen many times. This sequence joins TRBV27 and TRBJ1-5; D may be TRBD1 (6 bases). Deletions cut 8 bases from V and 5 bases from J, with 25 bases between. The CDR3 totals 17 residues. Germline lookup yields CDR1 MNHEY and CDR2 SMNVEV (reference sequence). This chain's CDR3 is CASRHTASGTRDQPQHF. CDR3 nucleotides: TGTGCCAGCCGGCATACCGCGTCCGGGACACGAGATCAGCCCCAGCATTTT.

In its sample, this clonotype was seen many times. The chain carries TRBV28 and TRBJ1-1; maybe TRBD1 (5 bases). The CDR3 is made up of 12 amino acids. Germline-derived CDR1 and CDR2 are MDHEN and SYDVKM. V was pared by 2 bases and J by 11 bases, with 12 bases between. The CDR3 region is CASSLNPGYAFF. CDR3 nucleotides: TGTGCCAGCAGTTTAAATCCAGGGTATGCTTTCTTT.

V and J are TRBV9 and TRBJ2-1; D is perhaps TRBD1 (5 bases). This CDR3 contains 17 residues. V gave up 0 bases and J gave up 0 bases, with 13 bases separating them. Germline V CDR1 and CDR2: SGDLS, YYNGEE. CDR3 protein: CASSVGGRPSSYNEQFF. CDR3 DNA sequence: TGTGCCAGCAGCGTAGGGGGCCGGCCGAGCTCCTACAATGAGCAGTTCTTC.

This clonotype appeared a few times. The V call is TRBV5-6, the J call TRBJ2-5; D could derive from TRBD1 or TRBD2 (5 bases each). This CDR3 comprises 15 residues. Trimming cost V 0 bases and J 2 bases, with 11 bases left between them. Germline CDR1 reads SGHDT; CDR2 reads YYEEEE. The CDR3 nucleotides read TGTGCCAGCAGCTTGGGCACCTGGGGGCAAGAGACCCAGTACTTC. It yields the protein CASSLGTWGQETQYF.

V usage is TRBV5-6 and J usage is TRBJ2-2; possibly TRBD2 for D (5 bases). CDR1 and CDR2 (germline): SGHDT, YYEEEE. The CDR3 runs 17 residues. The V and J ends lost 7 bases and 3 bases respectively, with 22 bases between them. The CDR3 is CASETTFRTQHTGELFF. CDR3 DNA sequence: TGTGCCAGCGAGACTACTTTCCGGACCCAGCACACCGGGGAGCTGTTTTTT.

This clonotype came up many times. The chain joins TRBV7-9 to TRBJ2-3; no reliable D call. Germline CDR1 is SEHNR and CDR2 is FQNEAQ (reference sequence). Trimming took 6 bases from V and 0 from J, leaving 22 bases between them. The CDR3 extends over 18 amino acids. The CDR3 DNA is TGTGCCAGCAGACCCTCCACGGCGGCCCGTCCTAGCACAGATACGCAGTATTTT. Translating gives CASRPSTAARPSTDTQYF.

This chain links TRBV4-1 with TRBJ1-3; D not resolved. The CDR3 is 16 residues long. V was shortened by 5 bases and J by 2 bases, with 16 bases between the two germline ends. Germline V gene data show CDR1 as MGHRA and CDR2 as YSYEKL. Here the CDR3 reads CASSKIRRMAGNTIYF. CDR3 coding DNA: TGCGCCAGCAGCAAAATCCGCAGGATGGCTGGAAACACCATATATTTT.

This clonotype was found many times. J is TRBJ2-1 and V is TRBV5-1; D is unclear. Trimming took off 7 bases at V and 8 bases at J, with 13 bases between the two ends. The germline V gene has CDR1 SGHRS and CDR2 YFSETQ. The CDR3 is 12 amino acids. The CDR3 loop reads CASFDRIDEQFF. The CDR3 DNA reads TGCGCCAGCTTCGACCGGATCGATGAGCAGTTCTTC.

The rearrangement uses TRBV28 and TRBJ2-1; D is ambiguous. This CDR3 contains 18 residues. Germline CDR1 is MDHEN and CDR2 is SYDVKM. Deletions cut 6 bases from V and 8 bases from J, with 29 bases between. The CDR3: CASSPLGLQSINSDEQFF. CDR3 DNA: TGTGCCAGCAGCCCATTGGGGTTACAGAGCATAAACTCCGATGAGCAGTTCTTC.

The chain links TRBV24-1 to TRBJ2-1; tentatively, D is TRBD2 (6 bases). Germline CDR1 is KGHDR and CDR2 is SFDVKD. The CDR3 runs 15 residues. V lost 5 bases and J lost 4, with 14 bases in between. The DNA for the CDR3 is TGTGCCACCAGTGTAGGTAGCGGTACTTACAATGAGCAGTTCTTC. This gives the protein CATSVGSGTYNEQFF.

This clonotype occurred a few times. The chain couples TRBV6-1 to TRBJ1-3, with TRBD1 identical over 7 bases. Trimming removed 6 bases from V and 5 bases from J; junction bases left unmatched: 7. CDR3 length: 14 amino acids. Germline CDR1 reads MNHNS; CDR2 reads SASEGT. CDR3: CASSSGQPRNTIYF. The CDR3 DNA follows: TGTGCCAGCAGCTCGGGACAGCCTCGAAACACCATATATTTT.

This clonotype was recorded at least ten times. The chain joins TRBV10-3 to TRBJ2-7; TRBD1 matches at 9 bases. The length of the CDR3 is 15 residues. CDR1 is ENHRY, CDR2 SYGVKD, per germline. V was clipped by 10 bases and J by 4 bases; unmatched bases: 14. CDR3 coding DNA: TGTGCCACCCGGTCCACCGGGACAGGGCCGTACGAGCAGTACTTC. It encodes CATRSTGTGPYEQYF.

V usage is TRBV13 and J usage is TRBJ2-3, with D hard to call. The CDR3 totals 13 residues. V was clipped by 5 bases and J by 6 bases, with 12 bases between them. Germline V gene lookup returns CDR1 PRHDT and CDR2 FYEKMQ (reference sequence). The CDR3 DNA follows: TGTGCCAGCAGCCTCCAGAGGTCTGATACGCAGTATTTT. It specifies CASSLQRSDTQYF.

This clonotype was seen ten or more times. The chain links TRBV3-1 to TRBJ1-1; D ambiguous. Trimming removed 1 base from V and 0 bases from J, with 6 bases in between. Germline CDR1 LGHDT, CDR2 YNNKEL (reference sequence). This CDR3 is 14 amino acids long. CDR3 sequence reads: CASSQVSLNTEAFF. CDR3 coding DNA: TGTGCCAGCAGCCAAGTTTCCCTGAACACTGAAGCTTTCTTT.